This paragraph reports one T cell receptor (beta chain). The source of the sample is a study of blood T cell repertoires in COVID-19. About the research overall: PBMCs, B-cell-depleted T cells, or T cells provided the cDNA or gDNA that made up the material.

V lost 3 bases, J lost 0 bases, and 12 bases lay in between. The CDR3 extends over 16 amino acids. CDR1 is MRHNA and CDR2 is SNTAGT in the germline V gene. The table came from immunoSEQ multiplex PCR; TCRdb's copy has only in-frame clones and leaves some out. Of more than 45,000 clones listed, under 90% are singletons. V and J are TRBV6-4 and TRBJ2-1; perhaps TRBD2 as D (5 bases). This TCR came from an elderly woman with COVID-19, enrolled during active disease. Sequencing was carried out using peripheral blood. This CDR3 is CASSELAGSSYNEQFF. As DNA, the CDR3 is TGTGCCAGCAGTGAGCTAGCCGGAAGCTCCTACAATGAGCAGTTCTTC.